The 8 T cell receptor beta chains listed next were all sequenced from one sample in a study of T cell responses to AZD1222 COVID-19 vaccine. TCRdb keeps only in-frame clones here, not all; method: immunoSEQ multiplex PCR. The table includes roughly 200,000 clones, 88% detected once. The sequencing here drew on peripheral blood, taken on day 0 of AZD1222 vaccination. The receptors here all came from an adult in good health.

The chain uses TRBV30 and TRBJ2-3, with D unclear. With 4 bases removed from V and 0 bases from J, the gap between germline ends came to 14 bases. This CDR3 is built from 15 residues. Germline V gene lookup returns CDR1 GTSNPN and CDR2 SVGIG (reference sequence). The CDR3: CAWTWLTGSTDTQYF. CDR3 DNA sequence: TGTGCCTGGACATGGCTAACGGGTAGCACAGATACGCAGTATTTT.

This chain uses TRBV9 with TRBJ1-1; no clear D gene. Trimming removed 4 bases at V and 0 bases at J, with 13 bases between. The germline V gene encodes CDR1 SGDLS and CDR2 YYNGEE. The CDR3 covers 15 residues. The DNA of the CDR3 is TGTGCCAGCAGCCCATTCGCTGACTTGAACACTGAAGCTTTCTTT. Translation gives CASSPFADLNTEAFF.

The CDR3 loop reads CAWGPGLQETQYF. CDR3 DNA: TGTGCCTGGGGACCCGGGCTCCAAGAGACCCAGTACTTC. The chain is built from TRBV30 and TRBJ2-5; D is unresolved. The CDR3 consists of 13 residues. Trimming shortened V by 5 bases and J by 1 base, and 11 bases separated the two germline ends. The germline CDR1 and CDR2 sequences are GTSNPN and SVGIG (reference sequence).

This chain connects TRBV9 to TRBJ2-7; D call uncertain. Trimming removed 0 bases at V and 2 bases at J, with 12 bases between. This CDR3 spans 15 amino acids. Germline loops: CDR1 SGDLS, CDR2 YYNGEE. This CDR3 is CASSVGGYTTYEQYF. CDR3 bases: TGTGCCAGCAGCGTAGGTGGGTACACGACCTACGAGCAGTACTTC. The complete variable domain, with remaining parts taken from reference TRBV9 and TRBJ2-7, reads DSGVTQTPKHLITATGQRVTLRCSPRSGDLSVYWYQQSLDQGLQFLIQYYNGEERAKGNILERFSAQQFPDLHSELNLSSLELGDSALYFCASSVGGYTTYEQYFGPGTRLTVT.

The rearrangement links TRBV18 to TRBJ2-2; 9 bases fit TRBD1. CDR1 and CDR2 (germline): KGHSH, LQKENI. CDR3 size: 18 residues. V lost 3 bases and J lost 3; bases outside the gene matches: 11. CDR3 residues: CASSPLSTGGGDTGELFF. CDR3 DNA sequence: TGTGCCAGCTCACCTCTTTCGACAGGGGGTGGCGACACCGGGGAGCTGTTTTTT. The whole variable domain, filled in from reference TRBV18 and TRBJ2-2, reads NAGVMQNPRHLVRRRGQEARLRCSPMKGHSHVYWYRQLPEEGLKFMVYLQKENIIDESGMPKERFSAEFPKEGPSILRIQQVVRGDSAAYFCASSPLSTGGGDTGELFFGEGSRLTVL.

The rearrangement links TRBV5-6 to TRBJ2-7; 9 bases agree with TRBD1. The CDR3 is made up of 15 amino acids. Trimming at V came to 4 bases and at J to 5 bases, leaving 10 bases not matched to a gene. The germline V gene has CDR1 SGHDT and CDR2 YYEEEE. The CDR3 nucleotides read TGTGCCAGCAGCCCAGGGACAGGGCGGGACGACGAGCAGTACTTC. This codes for CASSPGTGRDDEQYF.

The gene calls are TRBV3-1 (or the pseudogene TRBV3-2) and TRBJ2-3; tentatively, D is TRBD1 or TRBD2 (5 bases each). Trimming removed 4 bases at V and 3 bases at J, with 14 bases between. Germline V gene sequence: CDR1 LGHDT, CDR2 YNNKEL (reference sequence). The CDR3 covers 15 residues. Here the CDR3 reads CASSPPGRGTDTQYF. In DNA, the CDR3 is TGTGCCAGCAGCCCCCCGGGGCGCGGGACAGATACGCAGTATTTT.

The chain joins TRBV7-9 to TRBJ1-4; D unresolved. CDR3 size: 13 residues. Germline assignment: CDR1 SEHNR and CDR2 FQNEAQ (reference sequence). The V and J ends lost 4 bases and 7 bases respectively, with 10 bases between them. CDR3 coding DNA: TGTGCCAGCAGCTCCGATCCGGCTGAAAAACTGTTTTTT. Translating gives CASSSDPAEKLFF. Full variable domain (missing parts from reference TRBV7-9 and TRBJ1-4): DTGVSQNPRHKITKRGQNVTFRCDPISEHNRLYWYRQTLGQGPEFLTYFQNEAQLEKSRLLSDRFSAERPKGSFSTLEIQRTEQGDSAMYLCASSSDPAEKLFFGSGTQLSVL.